The clone carrying this TCR beta chain was recorded only once. Its antigen remains unidentified. Donors in the study were healthy people who gave bone marrow. These data originate in a study of cytomegalovirus exposure and HLA in healthy donors. Study findings and constraints: For TCR beta chains, V- and J-gene trimming was later linked to a missense DCLRE1C variant. Near-uniform donor sequencing depth was presumed by presence/absence analyses. In a later analysis, an Asian-associated ancestry cluster reportedly showed fewer N-insertions than the 666-donor mean.

This CDR3 is built from 16 residues. Trimming removed 5 bases from V and 2 bases from J, with 17 bases in between. Germline V CDR1 and CDR2: SEHNR, FQNEAQ (reference sequence). A multiplex PCR was run with 60 Vbeta primers and 13 Jbeta primers. Repertoires were generated with immunoSEQ multiplex PCR, while TCRdb's copy carries only in-frame clones and drops some. The table lists 150,000 to 200,000 clones, around three quarters of them singletons. What was sequenced was PBMCs. V gene TRBV7-9 combines with J gene TRBJ2-3, with a possible D match to TRBD2 (6 bases). This receptor was obtained from a woman in her thirties or forties in good health and CMV-seronegative. The CDR3 protein is CASSPAGLLNTDTQYF. CDR3 bases: TGTGCCAGCAGCCCTGCCGGACTACTAAACACAGATACGCAGTATTTT.